The T cell receptor beta chain under discussion was sequenced for a study of blood T cell repertoires in COVID-19. In the study overall: COVID-19 samples collected from the United States, Italy and Spain covered acute and convalescent phases. PBMCs, B-cell-depleted T cells, or T cells provided the cDNA or gDNA that made up the material.

The germline CDR1 and CDR2 sequences are MGHDK and SYGVNS. The CDR3 covers 15 residues. V gave up 8 bases and J gave up 8 bases, with 21 bases separating them. Per the original methods: Reference gene primer amplification yielded estimated nucleated cell counts. Produced via immunoSEQ multiplex PCR; TCRdb's table is partial and in-frame only. D and trimming come from the DNA, and the V and J calls and clone size come from that table. The table has roughly 140,000 clones, 85% to 90% seen once. Source material: peripheral blood. The chain uses TRBV25-1 and TRBJ1-4, with D maybe TRBD1 (6 bases). The source of this sequence is an elderly woman with acute or convalescent COVID-19. The CDR3 DNA sequence: TGTGCCAGCGCTCGGGGGGGGCAGGGGAACGAAAAACTGTTTTTT. Amino acid sequence: CASARGGQGNEKLFF.